This is a list of T cell receptor beta chains from one sample in a study of post-analysis software for immune sequencing data. TCRdb independently ran MiXCR on the PCR reads; one entry per CDR3 protein. The sample includes hundreds of thousands of distinct CDR3 sequences, just under 30% seen only once; the top ten take under 0.7%. Specimen: blood. These receptors all stem from a girl aged 10-17 years with multiple sclerosis. CDR3s include the opening cysteine and the closing phenylalanine or tryptophan. The D gene is left open where the match is weak. Size values are once, few and many counts, or a class for expanded clones, and some rows have none.

clone size	D gene	V gene	J gene	CDR3 protein	CDR3 DNA
few	NA	TRBV7-8	TRBJ2-5	CASSLSPNLGETQYF	TGTGCCAGCAGCTTATCTCCCAACTTGGGGGAGACCCAGTACTTC
NA	NA	TRBV20-1	TRBJ2-1	CSAFGQWGLNEQFF	TGCAGTGCTTTCGGCCAATGGGGGCTCAATGAGCAGTTCTTC
many	NA	TRBV10-3	TRBJ2-1	CAISESSYNEQFF	TGTGCCATCAGTGAGTCGTCCTACAATGAGCAGTTCTTC
NA	NA	TRBV12-3/TRBV12-4	TRBJ1-1	CASNPHGRLNTEAFF	TGTGCCAGCAACCCTCATGGGCGGTTGAACACTGAAGCTTTCTTT
NA	TRBD2	TRBV6-2/TRBV6-3	TRBJ2-3	CASRPGQGSGLAGDVENTQYF	TGTGCCAGCAGGCCGGGACAGGGGTCCGGACTAGCGGGAGACGTGGAGAATACGCAGTATTTT
many	NA	TRBV7-2	TRBJ2-7	CASSLGMGSYEQYF	TGTGCCAGCAGCTTGGGTATGGGATCCTACGAGCAGTACTTC
NA	NA	TRBV6-2/TRBV6-3	TRBJ2-2	CASSYSGEALPGELFF	TGTGCCAGCAGTTACTCCGGGGAAGCCCTCCCAGGGGAGCTGTTTTTT
NA	TRBD2	TRBV6-6	TRBJ2-1	CASSYSPGGTNEQFF	TGTGCCAGCAGTTACTCTCCGGGAGGTACCAATGAGCAGTTCTTC
few	NA	TRBV10-3	TRBJ1-1	CAIKGSGGPGEAFF	TGTGCCATCAAGGGGTCAGGAGGCCCGGGGGAGGCTTTCTTT
NA	NA	TRBV20-1	TRBJ2-1	CSARDLRAPGNEQFF	TGCAGTGCTAGAGATCTGCGCGCGCCCGGGAATGAGCAGTTCTTC
NA	TRBD2	TRBV7-2	TRBJ2-5	CASSPGTSGGGGTQYF	TGTGCCAGCAGCCCAGGGACTAGCGGGGGCGGAGGGACCCAGTACTTC
NA	TRBD1	TRBV18	TRBJ2-3	CASSQLPGTGADTQYF	TGTGCCAGCTCCCAACTTCCCGGGACAGGGGCAGATACGCAGTATTTT
NA	TRBD1	TRBV7-2	TRBJ1-4	CASSYHQGQVNEKLFF	TGTGCCAGCAGCTACCACCAGGGACAGGTTAATGAAAAACTGTTTTTT
many	NA	TRBV5-1	TRBJ2-3	CASSSGGTDTQYF	TGCGCCAGCTCGTCGGGAGGCACAGATACGCAGTATTTT
NA	NA	TRBV11-2	TRBJ1-2	CASSHAGLGYTF	TGTGCCAGCAGCCACGCCGGCCTGGGCTACACCTTC
NA	TRBD1	TRBV6-5	TRBJ1-5	CASSRTGGDQPQHF	TGTGCCAGCAGCAGGACAGGGGGCGATCAGCCCCAGCATTTT